The present T cell receptor beta chain was sequenced within a study of technical replicates of blood from several donors. TCRdb's copy holds only in-frame clones and misses some; the assay was immunoSEQ multiplex PCR. The sample shows 65,000 to 80,000 clones, under 99% of them seen only once. The CDR3 is 12 amino acids. Per germline, CDR1 SGHNT and CDR2 YENEEA. The germline V and J ends were trimmed by 5 bases and 7 bases, with 8 bases remaining between them. The chain links TRBV11-3 to TRBJ1-4, with a tentative D call TRBD1 (5 bases). Sample: T cells isolated from PBMCs. The origin of this receptor is a human donor in good health. The CDR3 spells CASSPGGEKLFF. The DNA for the CDR3 is TGTGCCAGCAGCCCGGGGGGTGAAAAACTGTTTTTT.